This T cell receptor beta chain was obtained from a study of T-cell reconstitution after alpha-beta-depleted transplantation in children. Study-level points and caveats: By about two months after transplant, alpha-beta T cells reportedly arose from several hundred graft clones that had expanded. Recipient T cells and thymic progenitors that survived were the source of the high TCRbeta diversity seen at day 60 in some patients. T cells produced anew were the main source of T-cell counts and diversity one year after transplant.

During its preparation, the TCRbeta library received unique molecular identifiers. TCRdb recomputed calls from the PCR reads with MiXCR, one row per CDR3 protein. The data show approximately 650,000 distinct CDR3 sequences, around 12% seen once. The length of the CDR3 is 11 residues. Germline-derived CDR1 and CDR2 are SGHTA and FQGNSA. V was clipped by 7 bases and J by 9 bases, with 11 bases between them. This clonotype was recorded a few times. The antigen is unknown. The receptor's source is a girl under 10 years old with congenital amegakaryocytic thrombocytopenia, due to receive a stem cell transplant. The chain recombines TRBV7-2 with TRBJ2-3; D is perhaps TRBD2 (6 bases). The sample consisted of PBMCs, taken before TCRalphabeta/CD19-depleted stem cell transplant. CDR3 sequence: CASTPAGTQYF. CDR3 DNA: TGTGCCAGCACCCCCGCGGGAACGCAGTATTTT. The full variable domain, with the rest looked up from reference TRBV7-2 and TRBJ2-3, is GAGVSQSPSNKVTEKGKDVELRCDPISGHTALYWYRQSLGQGLEFLIYFQGNSAPDKSGLPSDRFSAERTGGSVSTLTIQRTQQEDSAVYLCASTPAGTQYFGPGTRLTVL.